This T cell receptor (beta chain) derives from a study of T cell changes during pregnancy in multiple sclerosis. V gave up 6 bases and J gave up 7 bases, with 15 bases separating them. The CDR3 length is 13 residues. Germline V CDR1 and CDR2: KGHSH, LQKENI. The repertoire was sequenced with immunoSEQ multiplex PCR; TCRdb's copy has only in-frame clones and lacks some. The sample yields about 40,000 clones, around 94% seen once. The specimen was CD4+ T cells from peripheral blood mononuclear cells, collected before pregnancy. V and J are TRBV18 and TRBJ1-2; D perhaps matches TRBD1 (5 bases). This TCR came from a female donor with multiple sclerosis, enrolled in a pregnancy study. This chain's CDR3 is CASSLQGSSGYTF. In DNA, the CDR3 is TGTGCCAGCTCCCTCCAGGGCTCCTCTGGCTACACCTTC.